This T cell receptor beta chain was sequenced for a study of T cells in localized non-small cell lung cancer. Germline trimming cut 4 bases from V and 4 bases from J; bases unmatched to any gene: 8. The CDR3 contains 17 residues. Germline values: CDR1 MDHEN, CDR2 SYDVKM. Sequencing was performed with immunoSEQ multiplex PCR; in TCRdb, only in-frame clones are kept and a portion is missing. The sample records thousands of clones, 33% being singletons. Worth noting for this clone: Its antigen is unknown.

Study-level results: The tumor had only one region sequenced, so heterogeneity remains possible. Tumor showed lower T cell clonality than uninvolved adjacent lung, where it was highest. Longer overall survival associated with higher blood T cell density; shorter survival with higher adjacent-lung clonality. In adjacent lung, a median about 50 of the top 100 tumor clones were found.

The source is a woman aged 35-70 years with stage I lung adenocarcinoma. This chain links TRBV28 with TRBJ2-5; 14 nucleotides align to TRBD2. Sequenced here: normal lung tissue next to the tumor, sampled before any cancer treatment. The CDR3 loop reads CASSSSGLAGAGETQYF. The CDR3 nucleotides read TGTGCCAGCAGTTCCTCGGGACTAGCGGGAGCAGGAGAGACCCAGTACTTC.